This T cell receptor beta chain was obtained from a study of cytotoxic CD8 clonotypes in ibrutinib-treated CLL. On the study more broadly: Partial responders about 24, complete 2; approximately twelve progressed and some 15 stayed in remission by median around 68 months. General study points: A rise in clonality was seen at ibrutinib response, and a fall back toward baseline was seen at progression.

Assay: immunoSEQ multiplex PCR; the TCRdb copy retains only in-frame clones and omits some. The sample carries more than 150,000 clones, about 72% recorded once. About this clone itself: Its antigen remains unknown.

Extraction of around 2 micrograms of genomic DNA from cryopreserved PBMCs supplied material for TCR beta libraries. Germline loops: CDR1 MGHDK, CDR2 SYGVNS. V gave up 8 bases and J gave up 2 bases; unmatched junction bases: 1. The CDR3 consists of 13 residues. The sequencing used PBMCs, collected after 24 months of ibrutinib treatment. The TCR sequence derives from a human donor with chronic lymphocytic leukemia. J is TRBJ2-5 and V is TRBV25-1; 11 bases map to TRBD2. The CDR3 region is CASGTSGQETQYF. CDR3 in DNA: TGTGCCAGCGGGACTAGCGGACAAGAGACCCAGTACTTC.